The clone carrying this T cell receptor (beta chain) was found a few times. The V and J ends lost 0 bases and 0 bases respectively, with 6 bases between them. The germline V gene has CDR1 MGHRA and CDR2 YSYEKL. This CDR3 comprises 14 residues. The data belong to a study of cytomegalovirus exposure and HLA in healthy donors. Whole-study context: Among the 300 to 400 donors who were genotyped, about 86% fell in the genetic ancestry cluster that is associated with self-reported Caucasian donors.

In the PCR, 60 Vbeta and 13 Jbeta primers were used. The assay was immunoSEQ multiplex PCR, and TCRdb's table has in-frame clones only and misses some. Of under 110,000 clones detected, around 83% appear once; the ten largest clones hold less than 5%. Sequenced input: PBMCs. The clonotype comes from a man aged 25 to 40 in good health and CMV-seronegative. The chain links TRBV4-1 to TRBJ2-7, with D unresolved. CDR3 loop: CASSQEFSSYEQYF. In nucleotides, the CDR3 is TGCGCCAGCAGCCAAGAATTCAGCTCCTACGAGCAGTACTTC.